The text below deals with one TCR beta chain. No antigen is known for it. Here immunoSEQ multiplex PCR was the method, and the copy in TCRdb shows in-frame clones only, minus some. The sample lists about 15,000 clones, over 75% occurring once. This entry is derived from a study of T cells in narcolepsy. Overall study: Enrolled donors included narcolepsy type 1 or type 2 patients and healthy controls. The study, taken as a whole, reports: No autoreactive T cell clone sequences appeared in some memory CD4+ repertoires. Reportedly, autoreactive clonotypes were serially detected in patients' blood but not controls'.

V was cut by 7 bases and J by 7 bases, with 23 bases left in between. Germline CDR1 MNHEY, CDR2 SMNVEV (reference sequence). This CDR3 region has 15 residues. Sequencing was carried out using memory (CD45RA-) CD4+ T cells from blood. The chain joins TRBV27 to TRBJ2-7; D unresolved. The origin of this receptor is a human donor in good health. CDR3 protein: CASILSSTAQGEQYF. The CDR3 DNA is TGTGCCAGCATTCTTAGTAGCACAGCCCAAGGAGAGCAGTACTTC.